This T cell receptor beta chain was identified in a study of T-cell reconstitution after alpha-beta-depleted transplantation in children. This clonotype was seen repeatedly, ten times or more. Unique molecular identifiers tagged the TCRbeta library. One entry per CDR3 protein, called by TCRdb with MiXCR from the PCR reads. The sample contains over 200,000 distinct CDR3 sequences, approximately 9% of which appear only once. This CDR3 is 16 amino acids long. The ends lost 6 bases at V and 5 bases at J; junction bases unmatched: 14. Germline V lookup: CDR1 MNHEY, CDR2 SVGEGT. Sequenced material: PBMCs from the stem cell graft donor, taken from the stem cell graft. The rearrangement uses TRBV6-2 or TRBV6-3 and TRBJ2-5, with TRBD1 matching over 8 bases. This TCR was sampled from a human donor who donated a stem cell graft to a child with acute lymphoblastic leukemia. The CDR3 nucleotides read TGTGCCAGCAGCCCCGGGACAGGTTCCAACGGGGAGACCCAGTACTTC. Translating gives CASSPGTGSNGETQYF.